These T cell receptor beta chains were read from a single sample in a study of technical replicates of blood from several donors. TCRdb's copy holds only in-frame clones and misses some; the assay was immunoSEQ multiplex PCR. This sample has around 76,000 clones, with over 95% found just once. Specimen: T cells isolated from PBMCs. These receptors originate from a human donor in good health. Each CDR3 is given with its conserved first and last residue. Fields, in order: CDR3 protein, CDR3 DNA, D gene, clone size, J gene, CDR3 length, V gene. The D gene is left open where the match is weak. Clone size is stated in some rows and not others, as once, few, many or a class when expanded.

CDR3aa: CASTTGGISTEAFF
CDR3nt: TGTGCCAGTACGACAGGGGGCATTAGCACTGAAGCTTTCTTT
d_gene: TRBD1
abundance: once
j_gene: TRBJ1-1
len: 14
v_gene: TRBV28

CDR3aa: CASRPGTGIHEQYF
CDR3nt: TGTGCCAGCAGGCCGGGGACAGGGATACACGAGCAGTACTTC
d_gene: TRBD1
abundance: .
j_gene: TRBJ2-7
len: 14
v_gene: TRBV27

CDR3aa: CASSLEGLASTDTQYF
CDR3nt: TGTGCCAGCAGCTTGGAGGGACTAGCAAGCACAGATACGCAGTATTTT
d_gene: TRBD2
abundance: .
j_gene: TRBJ2-3
len: 16
v_gene: TRBV5-4

CDR3aa: CASSQTQGTFGELFF
CDR3nt: TGTGCCAGCAGCCAAACACAGGGAACGTTCGGGGAGCTGTTTTTT
d_gene: .
abundance: .
j_gene: TRBJ2-2
len: 15
v_gene: TRBV4-2

CDR3aa: CASSQGIVESTEAFF
CDR3nt: TGTGCCAGCAGCCAAGGTATAGTTGAGAGCACTGAAGCTTTCTTT
d_gene: .
abundance: .
j_gene: TRBJ1-1
len: 15
v_gene: TRBV4-2

CDR3aa: CAGKQGGTEKLFF
CDR3nt: TGTGCCGGAAAACAGGGGGGGACTGAAAAACTGTTTTTT
d_gene: TRBD1
abundance: .
j_gene: TRBJ1-4
len: 13
v_gene: TRBV28

CDR3aa: CASSPRGDGDEQYF
CDR3nt: TGTGCCAGCAGCCCCCGCGGGGATGGGGACGAGCAGTACTTC
d_gene: .
abundance: .
j_gene: TRBJ2-7
len: 14
v_gene: TRBV11-2

CDR3aa: CASSVNREWDYGYTF
CDR3nt: TGTGCCAGCAGCGTAAACCGGGAGTGGGACTATGGCTACACCTTC
d_gene: .
abundance: .
j_gene: TRBJ1-2
len: 15
v_gene: TRBV9

CDR3aa: CASSITERNEQYF
CDR3nt: TGTGCCAGTAGTATTACCGAGAGAAACGAGCAGTACTTC
d_gene: .
abundance: .
j_gene: TRBJ2-7
len: 13
v_gene: TRBV19

CDR3aa: CASSHYEQYF
CDR3nt: TGTGCCAGCAGCCACTACGAGCAGTACTTC
d_gene: .
abundance: .
j_gene: TRBJ2-7
len: 10
v_gene: TRBV13

CDR3aa: CASSYTRGAETQYF
CDR3nt: TGTGCCAGCAGTTATACCCGAGGAGCAGAGACCCAGTACTTC
d_gene: .
abundance: .
j_gene: TRBJ2-5
len: 14
v_gene: TRBV6-5

CDR3aa: CASSRSGGSLDNEQFF
CDR3nt: TGTGCCAGCAGCAGATCAGGCGGGTCCCTTGACAATGAGCAGTTCTTC
d_gene: .
abundance: .
j_gene: TRBJ2-1
len: 16
v_gene: TRBV11-3

CDR3aa: CATSRVGRDTEAFF
CDR3nt: TGTGCCACCAGCAGAGTCGGCAGGGACACTGAAGCTTTCTTT
d_gene: .
abundance: .
j_gene: TRBJ1-1
len: 14
v_gene: TRBV15

CDR3aa: CASSFSPGGYDGYTF
CDR3nt: TGTGCCAGCAGTTTTTCTCCGGGGGGGTACGATGGCTACACCTTC
d_gene: .
abundance: .
j_gene: TRBJ1-2
len: 15
v_gene: TRBV28

CDR3aa: CASSSGLPDTQYF
CDR3nt: TGTGCCAGCAGCAGCGGACTCCCAGATACGCAGTATTTT
d_gene: .
abundance: .
j_gene: TRBJ2-3
len: 13
v_gene: TRBV7-6

CDR3aa: CASSLRQGFPSTDTQYF
CDR3nt: TGCGCCAGCAGCCTACGACAGGGGTTCCCTAGCACAGATACGCAGTATTTT
d_gene: TRBD1
abundance: .
j_gene: TRBJ2-3
len: 17
v_gene: TRBV4-3

CDR3aa: CAISGRGGGESSYEQYF
CDR3nt: TGTGCCATCAGCGGGCGAGGCGGGGGCGAAAGTTCCTACGAGCAGTACTTC
d_gene: .
abundance: .
j_gene: TRBJ2-7
len: 17
v_gene: TRBV10-3

CDR3aa: CASTARGRGELFF
CDR3nt: TGTGCCAGCACTGCCAGGGGGAGGGGGGAGCTGTTTTTT
d_gene: .
abundance: .
j_gene: TRBJ2-2
len: 13
v_gene: TRBV6-5

CDR3aa: CATSRGGGLNPNNEQFF
CDR3nt: TGTGCCACCAGCAGAGGGGGGGGGTTGAACCCGAACAATGAGCAGTTCTTC
d_gene: TRBD2
abundance: .
j_gene: TRBJ2-1
len: 17
v_gene: TRBV15

CDR3aa: CSAAGGVNYGYTF
CDR3nt: TGCAGCGCCGCCGGTGGAGTCAACTATGGCTACACCTTC
d_gene: .
abundance: .
j_gene: TRBJ1-2
len: 13
v_gene: TRBV29-1

CDR3aa: CASSPRAGGDYEQYF
CDR3nt: TGTGCCAGCAGCCCCCGCGCGGGAGGGGACTACGAGCAGTACTTC
d_gene: TRBD2
abundance: .
j_gene: TRBJ2-7
len: 15
v_gene: TRBV7-9

CDR3aa: CASSSPPYEQYF
CDR3nt: TGTGCCAGCAGTTCCCCTCCCTACGAGCAGTACTTC
d_gene: .
abundance: .
j_gene: TRBJ2-7
len: 12
v_gene: TRBV28

CDR3aa: CASSVGGGGYNEQFF
CDR3nt: TGTGCCAGCAGCGTTGGGGGAGGGGGCTACAATGAGCAGTTCTTC
d_gene: .
abundance: .
j_gene: TRBJ2-1
len: 15
v_gene: TRBV9

CDR3aa: CASSAIAGTYNEQFF
CDR3nt: TGTGCCAGTAGCGCTATAGCGGGGACCTACAATGAGCAGTTCTTC
d_gene: TRBD2
abundance: .
j_gene: TRBJ2-1
len: 15
v_gene: TRBV19

CDR3aa: CASSSTGGAYEQYF
CDR3nt: TGTGCCAGCAGCTCAACAGGGGGTGCCTACGAGCAGTACTTC
d_gene: TRBD1
abundance: once
j_gene: TRBJ2-7
len: 14
v_gene: TRBV11-2

CDR3aa: CASTGLAGIRNEQFF
CDR3nt: TGTGCCAGCACCGGGCTAGCGGGAATCAGGAATGAGCAGTTCTTC
d_gene: TRBD2
abundance: .
j_gene: TRBJ2-1
len: 15
v_gene: TRBV7-9

CDR3aa: CAWSFQKSHGYTF
CDR3nt: TGTGCCTGGTCTTTCCAAAAGAGCCATGGCTACACCTTC
d_gene: .
abundance: once
j_gene: TRBJ1-2
len: 13
v_gene: TRBV30

CDR3aa: CSVESAGNLFF
CDR3nt: TGCAGCGTTGAATCCGCGGGAAATCTTTTCTTT
d_gene: .
abundance: .
j_gene: TRBJ1-1
len: 11
v_gene: TRBV29-1

CDR3aa: CASSQSSTGYSNQPQHF
CDR3nt: TGTGCCAGCAGCCAAAGCTCGACAGGGTACAGCAATCAGCCCCAGCATTTT
d_gene: TRBD1
abundance: .
j_gene: TRBJ1-5
len: 17
v_gene: TRBV4-2

CDR3aa: CASSQDGDRRSGNTIYF
CDR3nt: TGCGCCAGCAGCCAAGATGGAGACAGGCGCTCTGGAAACACCATATATTTT
d_gene: .
abundance: .
j_gene: TRBJ1-3
len: 17
v_gene: TRBV4-1

CDR3aa: CASSLGGASQPQHF
CDR3nt: TGCGCCAGCAGCTTAGGAGGGGCGAGTCAGCCCCAGCATTTT
d_gene: .
abundance: once
j_gene: TRBJ1-5
len: 14
v_gene: TRBV5-1

CDR3aa: CARDRDYTEAFF
CDR3nt: TGTGCCAGGGACAGAGACTACACTGAAGCTTTCTTT
d_gene: .
abundance: once
j_gene: TRBJ1-1
len: 12
v_gene: TRBV19

CDR3aa: CASSHGLLDYGYTF
CDR3nt: TGTGCCAGCAGCCACGGACTACTTGACTATGGCTACACCTTC
d_gene: .
abundance: .
j_gene: TRBJ1-2
len: 14
v_gene: TRBV4-2

CDR3aa: CASRLSSTDTQYF
CDR3nt: TGTGCCAGCAGGTTATCTAGCACAGATACGCAGTATTTT
d_gene: .
abundance: .
j_gene: TRBJ2-3
len: 13
v_gene: TRBV7-2

CDR3aa: CASSQGSQPQHF
CDR3nt: TGTGCCAGCAGCCAGGGGTCTCAGCCCCAGCATTTT
d_gene: .
abundance: .
j_gene: TRBJ1-5
len: 12
v_gene: TRBV28

CDR3aa: CASLRDRGGEQYF
CDR3nt: TGTGCCTCCCTCCGGGACAGGGGGGGTGAGCAGTACTTC
d_gene: TRBD1
abundance: .
j_gene: TRBJ2-7
len: 13
v_gene: TRBV30

CDR3aa: CASSLETSGIISSYEQYF
CDR3nt: TGCGCCAGCAGCTTGGAGACTAGCGGGATCATAAGCTCCTACGAGCAGTACTTC
d_gene: TRBD2
abundance: .
j_gene: TRBJ2-7
len: 18
v_gene: TRBV5-1

CDR3aa: CASSFRGSYEQYF
CDR3nt: TGTGCCAGCAGCTTTCGCGGATCCTACGAGCAGTACTTC
d_gene: .
abundance: .
j_gene: TRBJ2-7
len: 13
v_gene: TRBV11-1

CDR3aa: CASSRTGGAGYEQYF
CDR3nt: TGTGCCAGCAGTCGGACAGGGGGCGCCGGGTACGAGCAGTACTTC
d_gene: TRBD1
abundance: .
j_gene: TRBJ2-7
len: 15
v_gene: TRBV28

CDR3aa: CASSIYSGDYEQYF
CDR3nt: TGTGCCAGTAGTATTTACTCAGGGGACTACGAGCAGTACTTC
d_gene: .
abundance: .
j_gene: TRBJ2-7
len: 14
v_gene: TRBV19

CDR3aa: CASSFPLAGGRYEQFF
CDR3nt: TGTGCCAGCAGCTTCCCACTAGCGGGAGGTAGATATGAGCAGTTCTTC
d_gene: TRBD2
abundance: once
j_gene: TRBJ2-1
len: 16
v_gene: TRBV11-2

CDR3aa: CASSFGEGNIQYF
CDR3nt: TGTGCCAGCAGCTTCGGGGAAGGAAACATTCAGTACTTC
d_gene: .
abundance: .
j_gene: TRBJ2-4
len: 13
v_gene: TRBV7-2

CDR3aa: CSVEGGRRVEVSYGYTF
CDR3nt: TGCAGCGTAGAGGGGGGGCGCAGGGTAGAGGTGTCCTATGGCTACACCTTC
d_gene: .
abundance: .
j_gene: TRBJ1-2
len: 17
v_gene: TRBV29-1

CDR3aa: CASSYKAGSTEAFF
CDR3nt: TGTGCCAGCAGTTACAAAGCAGGATCTACTGAAGCTTTCTTT
d_gene: .
abundance: .
j_gene: TRBJ1-1
len: 14
v_gene: TRBV6-5

CDR3aa: CASSWGWGEQYF
CDR3nt: TGTGCCAGCAGTTGGGGCTGGGGCGAGCAGTACTTC
d_gene: .
abundance: few
j_gene: TRBJ2-7
len: 12
v_gene: TRBV7-9

CDR3aa: CASSLGLEAFF
CDR3nt: TGTGCCAGCAGTTTAGGACTTGAAGCTTTCTTT
d_gene: .
abundance: .
j_gene: TRBJ1-1
len: 11
v_gene: TRBV27

CDR3aa: CASSVDRNIQYF
CDR3nt: TGTGCCAGCAGTGTAGACAGAAACATTCAGTACTTC
d_gene: .
abundance: .
j_gene: TRBJ2-4
len: 12
v_gene: TRBV27

CDR3aa: CASSFPSTYGYTF
CDR3nt: TGTGCCAGCAGCTTCCCGAGCACCTATGGCTACACCTTC
d_gene: .
abundance: .
j_gene: TRBJ1-2
len: 13
v_gene: TRBV11-1

CDR3aa: CASSRDRSRDTEAFF
CDR3nt: TGTGCCAGCTCACGGGACAGATCACGGGACACTGAAGCTTTCTTT
d_gene: TRBD1
abundance: .
j_gene: TRBJ1-1
len: 15
v_gene: TRBV18

CDR3aa: CASGQGAGGYTF
CDR3nt: TGTGCCAGTGGACAGGGGGCAGGGGGCTACACCTTC
d_gene: TRBD1
abundance: .
j_gene: TRBJ1-2
len: 12
v_gene: TRBV28

CDR3aa: CASSLWTQGSEQYF
CDR3nt: TGTGCCAGCAGTTTGTGGACCCAGGGATCCGAGCAGTACTTC
d_gene: .
abundance: .
j_gene: TRBJ2-7
len: 14
v_gene: TRBV28

CDR3aa: CASINIGAGDTGELFF
CDR3nt: TGTGCCAGTATTAATATCGGCGCCGGAGACACCGGGGAGCTGTTTTTT
d_gene: .
abundance: .
j_gene: TRBJ2-2
len: 16
v_gene: TRBV19

CDR3aa: CASSESGFSGNTIYF
CDR3nt: TGTGCCAGCAGTGAAAGCGGTTTCTCTGGAAACACCATATATTTT
d_gene: .
abundance: .
j_gene: TRBJ1-3
len: 15
v_gene: TRBV6-1

CDR3aa: CASSLRTGGLGEQYF
CDR3nt: TGTGCCAGCAGCTTACGGACGGGAGGGTTGGGCGAGCAGTACTTC
d_gene: TRBD2
abundance: .
j_gene: TRBJ2-7
len: 15
v_gene: TRBV11-3

CDR3aa: CASRLAGIYNEQFF
CDR3nt: TGTGCCAGCAGACTAGCGGGAATATACAATGAGCAGTTCTTC
d_gene: TRBD2
abundance: .
j_gene: TRBJ2-1
len: 14
v_gene: TRBV2

CDR3aa: CASSPNPDSPSTDTQYF
CDR3nt: TGTGCCAGCAGCCCCAACCCCGACAGTCCTAGCACAGATACGCAGTATTTT
d_gene: .
abundance: .
j_gene: TRBJ2-3
len: 17
v_gene: TRBV21-1